This T cell receptor beta chain appears in the sequencing data of a study of OX40 agonist ivuxolimab in advanced cancers. The CDR3 loop spans 18 amino acids. V lost 6 bases to trimming and J lost 3 bases; unmatched junction nucleotides: 8. Germline lookup yields CDR1 SNHLY and CDR2 FYNNEI. TCRdb keeps only in-frame clones here, not all; method: immunoSEQ multiplex PCR. The sample shows approximately 50,000 clones, around 85% of them seen only once. The sample consisted of CD4+ or CD8+ T cells sorted from blood, taken in a trial of the OX40 agonist ivuxolimab. The receptor's source is an adult with an advanced solid tumor such as melanoma, head and neck, liver or kidney cancer. V usage is TRBV2 and J usage is TRBJ2-6, with TRBD2 identical over 13 bases. The CDR3 here is CASRRTSGSTYGANVLTF. In nucleotides, the CDR3 is TGTGCCAGCAGACGGACTAGCGGGAGTACTTATGGGGCCAACGTCCTGACTTTC.